This entry describes one T cell receptor beta chain. This sample is part of a study of blood T cell repertoires in COVID-19. V was clipped by 3 bases and J by 7 bases; unmatched bases: 5. The CDR3 has 15 amino acids. Looked up from germline, CDR1 is KGHSH and CDR2 is LQKENI. This table comes from immunoSEQ multiplex PCR, and its TCRdb copy is limited to in-frame clones, with some not included. There are about 170,000 clones in the sample; approximately 80% occur only once, and roughly 8.4% lies in the top ten. The J gene is TRBJ2-1, the V gene TRBV18, with TRBD2 identical over 11 bases. This receptor was taken from a woman over 75 with COVID-19, enrolled during active disease. The source material was peripheral blood. This CDR3 reads CASSPGASGRNEQFF. In DNA form, the CDR3 reads TGTGCCAGCTCACCGGGGGCTAGCGGGAGGAATGAGCAGTTCTTC.